This T cell receptor (beta chain) was sequenced for a study of T cell repertoires in cytomegalovirus infection. Study-level information: Recently described HLA-C-restricted plus well-studied HLA-B-restricted CMV epitopes were used. Public TCR beta signatures were indicative of both CMV infection and a matching HLA type. Whole-study findings and limits: CMV carriers having the relevant HLA were flagged by cumulative public TCR beta family frequency. The response measured ex vivo was dominated by TCR beta clonotypes (HLA-C-restricted and CMV-specific).

This CDR3 has 18 amino acids. Germline V gene sequence: CDR1 SGHTA, CDR2 FQGNSA. The ends were cut back, 5 bases at V and 0 bases at J, with 17 bases in the middle. TCRdb re-derived calls from the reads in MiXCR, one entry per CDR3 protein. The top ten hold just over 90% of the sample, which has around 81,000 distinct CDR3 sequences, 35% to 45% seen once. As regards this clonotype: Its antigen is as yet unknown.

The specimen was CD8+ T cells from cultured PBMCs, collected from culture after CMV antigen stimulation. The sequence was collected from a human donor in good health (CMV status not recorded). Some clones in this sample may be carry-over from other donors' samples. The gene calls are TRBV7-2 and TRBJ1-6; TRBD1 is a possible D gene (6 bases). The CDR3 spells CASSTPFEGGSYNSPLHF. The DNA of the CDR3 is TGTGCCAGCAGCACTCCTTTTGAGGGGGGCTCCTATAATTCACCCCTCCACTTT.